Below are 2 T cell receptor beta chains sequenced from a single sample in a study of OX40 agonist ivuxolimab in advanced cancers. Profiling relied on immunoSEQ multiplex PCR, and the TCRdb table lists in-frame clones only, not all of them. The sample consists of around 35,000 clones, about three quarters of them appearing once. Sequenced here: CD4+ or CD8+ T cells sorted from blood, sampled in a trial of the OX40 agonist ivuxolimab. Source of these receptors: an adult with an advanced solid tumor such as melanoma, head and neck, liver or kidney cancer.

This chain uses TRBV7-9 with TRBJ2-5; 11 bases are shared with TRBD2. This CDR3 contains 16 residues. Germline V CDR1 and CDR2: SEHNR, FQNEAQ (reference sequence). Losses at the gene ends were 4 bases for V and 5 bases for J; bases not matched to a gene: 9. The CDR3 DNA reads TGTGCCAGCAGCTCCGGTAGCGGGGGGGCAGAGGAGACCCAGTACTTC. Residues: CASSSGSGGAEETQYF.

The table lists this clone with a count of one. J is TRBJ2-1 and V is TRBV4-1; 14 nucleotides match TRBD2. The J segment lost 9 bases and the V segment lost 1 base, leaving 2 bases of the junction unmatched. CDR1 and CDR2 from the germline V gene are MGHRA and YSYEKL. The CDR3 contains 15 residues. DNA for the CDR3: TGCGCCAGCAGCCAAGGGACTAGCGGGAGGAGTGAGCAGTTCTTC. This translates into CASSQGTSGRSEQFF.